There are many counts of the clone carrying this TCR beta chain. Its antigen remains unidentified. Per germline, CDR1 MNHNS and CDR2 SASEGT. The CDR3 covers 17 residues. V gave up 6 bases and J gave up 2 bases, with 19 bases separating them. This record belongs to a study of T cell repertoires in cytomegalovirus infection. Whole-study context: From public TCR beta signatures came an indication of both CMV infection and matching HLA type. Notes on the study in general: The study identified carriers of CMV plus the relevant HLA from cumulative public TCR beta family frequency. HLA-C-restricted CMV-specific TCR beta clonotypes were dominant in the ex vivo response.

TCRdb reanalysed the reads using MiXCR and keeps one entry per CDR3 protein. The sample lists about 190,000 distinct CDR3 sequences, 28% occurring once. The sequence was collected from a human donor in good health (CMV status not recorded). Some clones in this sample may be carry-over from other donors' samples. The chain joins TRBV6-1 to TRBJ2-2; D perhaps matches TRBD2 (6 bases). The specimen was PBMCs. CDR3 DNA: TGTGCCAGCAGACCTTTAACCGGGGGAGTAAACACCGGGGAGCTGTTTTTT. Its protein product is CASRPLTGGVNTGELFF.